This entry describes one T cell receptor (beta chain). Trimming at V came to 6 bases and at J to 0 bases, leaving 2 bases not matched to a gene. This CDR3 spans 15 amino acids. Germline V gene data show CDR1 as MNHEY and CDR2 as SVGAGI. The data stem from a study of patients and donors after allogeneic stem cell transplantation. MiXCR was run by TCRdb on the RT-PCR reads, yielding one entry per CDR3 protein. There are about 25,000 distinct CDR3 sequences in the sample; 35% to 45% occur only once, and over 70% lies in the top ten. This TCR was sampled from a human donor who was either an allogeneic HSCT recipient or a stem cell or donor lymphocyte infusion donor (not recorded which). It is not recorded whose cells these are; they may come from a transplant donor. Sequencing used blood, either unsorted or a sorted T cell fraction (not recorded which). The chain joins TRBV6-5 to TRBJ2-6; 7 bases agree with TRBD2. In DNA form, the CDR3 reads TGTGCCAGCAGGGGACTATACTCTGGGGCCAACGTCCTGACTTTC. Amino acid sequence: CASRGLYSGANVLTF.